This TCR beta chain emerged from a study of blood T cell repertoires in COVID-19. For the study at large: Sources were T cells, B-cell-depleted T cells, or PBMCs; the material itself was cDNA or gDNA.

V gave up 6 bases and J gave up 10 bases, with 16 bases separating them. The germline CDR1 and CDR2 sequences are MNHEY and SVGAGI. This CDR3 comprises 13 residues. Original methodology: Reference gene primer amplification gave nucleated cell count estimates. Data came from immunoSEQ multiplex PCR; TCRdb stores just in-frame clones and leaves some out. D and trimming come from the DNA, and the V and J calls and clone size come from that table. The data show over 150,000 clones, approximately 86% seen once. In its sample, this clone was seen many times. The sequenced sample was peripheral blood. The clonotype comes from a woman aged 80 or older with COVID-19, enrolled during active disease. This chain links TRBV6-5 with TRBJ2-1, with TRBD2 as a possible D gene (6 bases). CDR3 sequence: CASSLDPGREQFF. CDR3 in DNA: TGTGCCAGCAGCTTAGATCCAGGGAGGGAGCAGTTCTTC.